A selection of T cell receptor beta chains follows, all from one sample in a study of shared clonotypes between healthy human individuals. Clones were sequenced by immunoSEQ multiplex PCR, and TCRdb holds only the in-frame ones, with some missing. Among over 1.4 million clones listed, approximately 96% were seen once. The source material was naive CD4+ T cells sorted from blood. These receptors were obtained from a man under 40 in good health. CDR3s include the opening cysteine and the closing phenylalanine or tryptophan. Fields, in order: clone size, V gene, J gene, D gene, CDR3 DNA, CDR3 protein. A D gene is named only where the DNA matches it firmly. Some rows have no size entry. The others give once, few or many, or a class for an expanded clone.

>once|TRBV2|TRBJ2-1|TRBD2
TGTGCCAGCAGTGAGACTAGCGGGAGAGTCGGGAATGAGCAGTTCTTC
CASSETSGRVGNEQFF
>once|TRBV5-4|TRBJ2-1|-
TGTGCCAGCAGCCTCCTGGGGTCCCCCGAGAAATACAATGAGCAGTTCTTC
CASSLLGSPEKYNEQFF
>-|TRBV7-9|TRBJ2-5|TRBD2
TGTGCCAGCAGCTTAATGGGACTAGCTGGGGAGACCCAGTACTTC
CASSLMGLAGETQYF
>-|TRBV19|TRBJ1-2|-
TGTGCCAGTACCAATTGGTCCGGGTTCGGCTACACCTTC
CASTNWSGFGYTF
>-|TRBV27|TRBJ2-7|-
TGTGCCAGCAGCGCCTATGCGGGGACAGTCTCCTACGAGCAGTACTTC
CASSAYAGTVSYEQYF
>-|TRBV27|TRBJ2-1|TRBD2
TGTGCCAGCAGTCGTAGCGGGAGGGCGGACAATGAGCAGTTCTTC
CASSRSGRADNEQFF
>-|TRBV5-1|TRBJ2-3|-
TGCGCCAGCAGCTTGCGGGAAGGGGGAGATACGCAGTATTTT
CASSLREGGDTQYF
>-|TRBV28|TRBJ2-4|-
TGTGCCAGCAGTTCCAACCGGAGGGAGATAAACATTCAGTACTTC
CASSSNRREINIQYF
>-|TRBV5-1|TRBJ2-7|TRBD1
TGCGCCAGCAGCGGGGGACAGGGCCGCCTCGAGCAGTACTTC
CASSGGQGRLEQYF
>-|TRBV7-2|TRBJ1-6|-
TGTGCCAGCAGCTTCCGGACGGGGGACAATTCACCCCTCCACTTT
CASSFRTGDNSPLHF
>-|TRBV7-3|TRBJ2-2|-
TGTGCCAGCAGCTCACAGGGTAGAGCGATTTCGAACACCGGGGAGCTGTTTTTT
CASSSQGRAISNTGELFF
>-|TRBV4-3|TRBJ2-5|TRBD2
TGCGCCAGCAGCCAAGATGGGGGGACTAGCGGGAGTTGGGAGACCCAGTACTTC
CASSQDGGTSGSWETQYF
>-|TRBV11-2|TRBJ2-7|-
TGTGCCAGCAGCTTACCCGGGACCCTCCGCGAGCAGTACTTC
CASSLPGTLREQYF
>-|TRBV6-5|TRBJ2-3|-
TGTGCCAGCAGTTACTCCGCAGCCACAGATACGCAGTATTTT
CASSYSAATDTQYF
>-|TRBV2|TRBJ2-1|-
TGTGCCAGCACCCCGGGACTTTACAATGAGCAGTTCTTC
CASTPGLYNEQFF
>-|TRBV10-3|TRBJ2-2|TRBD2
TGTGCCATCAGTAGCGGGAGGGCCCCCGGGGAGCTGTTTTTT
CAISSGRAPGELFF
>-|TRBV15|TRBJ2-5|TRBD2
TGTGCCACCAGACTAGCGGGAGGGCCTCAAGAGACCCAGTACTTC
CATRLAGGPQETQYF
>-|TRBV4-1|TRBJ2-7|TRBD1
TGCGCCAGCAGCCAAGCTGGGGGACAGGGGGTCTCCCTCGAGCAGTACTTC
CASSQAGGQGVSLEQYF
>-|TRBV2|TRBJ2-2|-
TGTGCCAGCAGACTAGGTTCGGGCGCGAACACCGGGGAGCTGTTTTTT
CASRLGSGANTGELFF
>-|TRBV6-1|TRBJ2-7|TRBD1
TGTGCCAGCAGTGCGGGGCAGGGGGCTTACGAGCAGTACTTC
CASSAGQGAYEQYF